One and the same sample provided the 27 T cell receptor beta chains below, sequenced in a study of blood T cell repertoires in COVID-19. The method was immunoSEQ multiplex PCR; TCRdb's version includes in-frame clones alone and lacks a portion of them. The table shows about 260,000 clones, with less than 90% occurring only once. The sequencing sample was made of peripheral blood. These receptors were taken from a man younger than 45 with active or convalescent COVID-19.

The chain joins TRBV5-1 to TRBJ2-1; TRBD2 agrees at 12 bases. CDR1 and CDR2 (germline): SGHRS, YFSETQ. This CDR3 has 16 residues. V shed 0 bases and J 6 bases; nucleotides not matched to a gene: 4. The CDR3 spells CASSLDLAGGPNEQFF. The CDR3 DNA follows: TGCGCCAGCAGCTTGGACCTAGCGGGGGGGCCCAATGAGCAGTTCTTC.

This chain links TRBV25-1 with TRBJ1-2; D is uncertain. Germline CDR1 is MGHDK and CDR2 is SYGVNS. This CDR3 region has 15 residues. The V and J ends lost 10 bases and 2 bases respectively, with 20 bases between them. Here the CDR3 DNA reads TGTGCCACTTCCGGGTTCCAGCCGGAGAACTATGGCTACACCTTC. The encoded protein is CATSGFQPENYGYTF.

V gene TRBV6-6 combines with J gene TRBJ2-2; 11 nucleotides line up with TRBD2. Germline CDR1 and CDR2: MNHNY and SVGAGI (reference sequence). J lost 8 bases, V lost 6 bases, and 2 bases had no gene match. The CDR3 has 13 amino acids. The CDR3 sequence: CASRGLAVGELFF. CDR3 sequence (DNA): TGTGCCAGCAGGGGACTAGCGGTAGGGGAGCTGTTTTTT.

The rearrangement links TRBV11-2 to TRBJ2-1; D may be TRBD2 (6 bases). The CDR3 spans 16 residues. Germline assignment: CDR1 SGHAT and CDR2 FQNNGV. Trimming shortened V by 5 bases and J by 7 bases, and 21 bases separated the two germline ends. The CDR3 sequence is CASSILRGVMGNEQFF. In DNA, the CDR3 is TGTGCCAGCAGCATCTTGCGGGGAGTTATGGGGAATGAGCAGTTCTTC.

V usage is TRBV6-5 and J usage is TRBJ1-6; unclear D gene. Deletions cut 6 bases from V and 7 bases from J, with 10 bases between. CDR1 MNHEY and CDR2 SVGAGI come from the germline V gene. This CDR3 contains 13 residues. The CDR3 is CASRTTGNSPLHF. For the CDR3, the DNA is TGTGCCAGCAGGACGACTGGAAATTCACCCCTCCACTTT.

The genes are TRBV5-6 and TRBJ2-3; the D gene is possibly TRBD1 (6 bases). Germline CDR1 and CDR2: SGHDT and YYEEEE. This CDR3 is built from 16 residues. Trimming shortened V by 4 bases and J by 1 base, and 16 bases separated the two germline ends. As DNA, the CDR3 is TGTGCCAGCAGCATATTGACAGGATGGGGCACAGATACGCAGTATTTT. Amino acids: CASSILTGWGTDTQYF.

This chain connects TRBV19 to TRBJ2-7, with D perhaps matching TRBD2 (5 bases). This CDR3 region has 15 residues. V was clipped by 8 bases and J by 0 bases, with 17 bases between them. The germline CDR1 and CDR2 sequences are LNHDA and SQIVND (reference sequence). This CDR3 reads CASADPAGGSYEQYF. The CDR3 DNA reads TGTGCCAGTGCAGACCCCGCGGGTGGCTCCTACGAGCAGTACTTC.

J is TRBJ2-1 and V is TRBV4-1; D possibly corresponds to TRBD1 (6 bases). Trimming shortened V by 4 bases and J by 9 bases, and 28 bases separated the two germline ends. In germline, CDR1 is MGHRA, CDR2 YSYEKL. The CDR3 contains 18 residues. The CDR3 nucleotides are TGCGCCAGCAGCCCCGACAGGCAAAAGGGGATGAGGTGGGGTGAGCAGTTCTTC. Protein sequence: CASSPDRQKGMRWGEQFF.

The chain employs TRBV10-1 and TRBJ2-2; 10 bases match TRBD2. This CDR3 is 17 amino acids long. Losses at the gene ends were 0 bases for V and 9 bases for J; bases not matched to a gene: 10. From germline, CDR1 is WNHNN and CDR2 SYGVQD (reference sequence). The CDR3 loop is CASSESGASGGVRELFF. The CDR3 DNA sequence: TGCGCCAGCAGTGAGTCCGGGGCTAGCGGGGGTGTAAGGGAGCTGTTTTTT.

The chain recombines TRBV7-8 with TRBJ1-2; the match to TRBD1 covers 7 bases. V lost 3 bases and J lost 7; bases outside the gene matches: 11. Germline lookup yields CDR1 SGHVS and CDR2 FQNEAQ. This CDR3 is built from 15 residues. CDR3 in DNA: TGTGCCAGCAGCTTCCGCGTGACAGGGACGGGTGGCTACACCTTC. Its translation: CASSFRVTGTGGYTF. The whole variable domain, filled in from reference TRBV7-8 and TRBJ1-2, reads GAGVSQSPRYKVAKRGQDVALRCDPISGHVSLFWYQQALGQGPEFLTYFQNEAQLDKSGLPSDRFFAERPEGSVSTLKIQRTQQEDSAVYLCASSFRVTGTGGYTFGSGTRLTVV.

The V and J genes are TRBV7-2 and TRBJ2-1; D unclear. Trimming shortened V by 5 bases and J by 8 bases, and 10 bases separated the two germline ends. The germline CDR1 and CDR2 sequences are SGHTA and FQGNSA. This CDR3 is 12 amino acids long. CDR3 sequence reads: CASSLRPDEQFF. In DNA form, the CDR3 reads TGTGCCAGCAGCCTGAGGCCCGATGAGCAGTTCTTC.

The chain links TRBV30 to TRBJ2-2; unclear D gene. In germline, CDR1 is GTSNPN, CDR2 SVGIG (reference sequence). This CDR3 comprises 13 residues. Trimming removed 5 bases from V and 2 bases from J, with 9 bases in between. CDR3 residues: CAWSQANTGELFF. The CDR3, as DNA: TGTGCCTGGTCCCAGGCAAACACCGGGGAGCTGTTTTTT.

CDR3 nucleotides: TGCGCCAGCAGCCAGCTCAGGGGACCCTCTGGGGCCAACGTCCTGACTTTC. It is translated as CASSQLRGPSGANVLTF. The rearrangement uses TRBV4-3 and TRBJ2-6; D perhaps matches TRBD1 (6 bases). Per germline, CDR1 LGHNA and CDR2 YSLEER. The CDR3 totals 17 residues. The V and J ends lost 3 bases and 0 bases respectively, with 12 bases between them.

This clone was counted many times. This chain uses TRBV27 with TRBJ2-7; TRBD1 aligns across 12 bases. V was pared by 6 bases and J by 3 bases, with 6 bases of the junction left unmatched. The CDR3 runs 15 residues. In germline, CDR1 is MNHEY, CDR2 SMNVEV (reference sequence). The CDR3 protein is CASSSGTGGYYEQYF. CDR3 DNA sequence: TGTGCCAGCAGCAGCGGGACAGGGGGCTACTACGAGCAGTACTTC.

V is TRBV7-8 and J is TRBJ2-2; 7 bases are shared with TRBD2. Germline CDR1 SGHVS, CDR2 FQNEAQ. This CDR3 spans 16 amino acids. V dropped 6 bases and J dropped 0; count of bases not matched to a gene: 7. This CDR3 reads CASSSGEGTNTGELFF. As DNA, the CDR3 is TGTGCCAGCAGTTCGGGGGAGGGGACGAACACCGGGGAGCTGTTTTTT.

The rearrangement joins TRBV6-4 to TRBJ2-2; D not certain. Germline CDR1 and CDR2: MRHNA and SNTAGT. This CDR3 is 14 amino acids long. The germline V and J ends were trimmed by 3 bases and 1 base, with 6 bases remaining between them. The CDR3 reads CASSDRWNTGELFF. In DNA, the CDR3 is TGTGCCAGCAGTGATAGATGGAACACCGGGGAGCTGTTTTTT.

V usage is TRBV5-1 and J usage is TRBJ1-3, with a weak D call TRBD1 (6 bases). Looked up from germline, CDR1 is SGHRS and CDR2 is YFSETQ. This CDR3 is 15 amino acids long. Trimming cost V 0 bases and J 2 bases, with 9 bases left between them. The chain's CDR3 is CASSLGQGTGNTIYF. As DNA, the CDR3 is TGCGCCAGCAGCTTGGGTCAGGGGACTGGAAACACCATATATTTT. The full variable domain, in which reference TRBV5-1 and TRBJ1-3 provide the parts outside the CDR3, is KAGVTQTPRYLIKTRGQQVTLSCSPISGHRSVSWYQQTPGQGLQFLFEYFSETQRNKGNFPGRFSGRQFSNSRSEMNVSTLELGDSALYLCASSLGQGTGNTIYFGEGSWLTVV.

The rearrangement uses TRBV27 and TRBJ1-6; TRBD1 might be the D (5 bases). This CDR3 comprises 13 residues. V lost 3 bases and J 10 bases, leaving 10 bases between the germline ends. Germline CDR1 and CDR2: MNHEY and SMNVEV (reference sequence). This CDR3 reads CASSFREVSPLHF. As DNA, the CDR3 is TGTGCCAGCAGTTTCAGGGAGGTATCACCCCTCCACTTT.

The chain uses TRBV11-2 and TRBJ2-5; the D gene is possibly TRBD2 (6 bases). The CDR3 is 15 residues long. From germline, CDR1 is SGHAT and CDR2 FQNNGV. The V and J ends lost 5 bases and 2 bases respectively, with 15 bases between them. This CDR3 is CASSPGTAPQETQYF. The CDR3 coding sequence is TGTGCCAGCAGCCCAGGGACTGCCCCGCAAGAGACCCAGTACTTC.

CDR3 protein: CASSQPGGQRGLHEQYF. CDR3 coding DNA: TGTGCCAGCAGCCAACCCGGGGGCCAGCGGGGACTACACGAGCAGTACTTC. The chain combines TRBV3-1 (or the pseudogene TRBV3-2) with TRBJ2-7; perhaps TRBD2 as D (7 bases). The V gene's germline CDR1 is LGHDT and CDR2 YNNKEL (reference sequence). CDR3 size: 17 residues. V was shortened by 2 bases and J by 5 bases, with 22 bases between the two germline ends.

The chain carries TRBV6-6 and TRBJ1-5; unclear D gene. V lost 0 bases and J lost 4, with 10 bases in between. CDR1 MNHNY and CDR2 SVGAGI come from the germline V gene (reference sequence). The CDR3 is 15 residues long. The CDR3: CASSYSITENQPQHF. The CDR3 nucleotides are TGTGCCAGCAGTTACTCGATTACAGAGAATCAGCCCCAGCATTTT.

The chain is built from TRBV5-1 and TRBJ1-5, with 7 bases matching TRBD1. This CDR3 region has 14 residues. V shed 5 bases and J 4 bases; nucleotides not matched to a gene: 6. Germline CDR1 SGHRS, CDR2 YFSETQ. The CDR3 DNA follows: TGCGCCAGCAGTTCGACAGGGTTAAATCAGCCCCAGCATTTT. It yields the protein CASSSTGLNQPQHF.

The V gene is TRBV19, the J gene TRBJ2-7; tentative D call: TRBD1 (6 bases). V was cut by 3 bases and J by 5 bases, with 20 bases left in between. The CDR3 covers 16 residues. Germline V CDR1 and CDR2: LNHDA, SQIVND (reference sequence). The DNA of the CDR3 is TGTGCCAGTAGTATCCGACCGGGACAACTGCCAGACGAGCAGTACTTC. As protein: CASSIRPGQLPDEQYF. Drawing the rest from reference TRBV19 and TRBJ2-7, the complete variable domain is DGGITQSPKYLFRKEGQNVTLSCEQNLNHDAMYWYRQDPGQGLRLIYYSQIVNDFQKGDIAEGYSVSREKKESFPLTVTSAQKNPTAFYLCASSIRPGQLPDEQYFGPGTRLTVT.

This clone was counted a few times. The chain combines TRBV5-3 with TRBJ1-1; D gene unclear. TRBV5-3 is an ORF, and what it does is uncertain. Trimming took 2 bases from V and 3 from J, leaving 8 bases between them. The CDR3 contains 13 residues. CDR3 region: CARSFMSHTEAFF. CDR3 DNA sequence: TGTGCCAGAAGCTTTATGAGCCACACTGAAGCTTTCTTT.

As concerns this clone: Other DNA sequences in the sample encode the same CDR3. J is TRBJ1-5 and V is TRBV19; D gene unclear. The CDR3 length is 15 residues. The germline V gene has CDR1 LNHDA and CDR2 SQIVND (reference sequence). V shed 2 bases and J shed 0 bases, with 8 bases lying between them. The chain's CDR3 is CASSINSNSNQPQHF. Written as DNA, the CDR3 is TGTGCCAGTAGTATAAACTCGAATAGCAATCAGCCCCAGCATTTT.

This clone occurred a few times. The J gene is TRBJ1-5, the V gene TRBV5-1, with 9 bases identical to TRBD1. The CDR3 consists of 15 residues. V shed 3 bases and J 1 base; nucleotides not matched to a gene: 2. The germline gives CDR1 SGHRS, CDR2 YFSETQ. The CDR3 DNA is TGCGCCAGCAGCTGGGGACAGGGAAGCAATCAGCCCCAGCATTTT. Translated, it gives CASSWGQGSNQPQHF. The full variable domain, completed using reference TRBV5-1 and TRBJ1-5, is KAGVTQTPRYLIKTRGQQVTLSCSPISGHRSVSWYQQTPGQGLQFLFEYFSETQRNKGNFPGRFSGRQFSNSRSEMNVSTLELGDSALYLCASSWGQGSNQPQHFGDGTRLSIL.

V and J are TRBV10-1 and TRBJ2-7; TRBD1 matches 7 bases. The ends lost 11 bases at V and 2 bases at J; junction bases unmatched: 9. This CDR3 is built from 13 residues. Germline assignment: CDR1 WNHNN and CDR2 SYGVQD (reference sequence). In DNA, the CDR3 is TGCGCCCAGAAGGACAGGCGTACCTACGAGCAGTACTTC. Translating it yields CAQKDRRTYEQYF.